A single sample gave rise to the 25 T cell receptor beta chains below, sequenced in a study of somatic mutations in cytotoxic T cells in rheumatoid arthritis (dated by TCRdb to about 2017). Library preparation was by the immunoSEQ multiplex PCR assay. Held by TCRdb, this immuneACCESS table contains in-frame sequences only and omits some clones. Under half of the omission traces to an unresolved V gene where checked; the cause of the rest is unknown. The table for this sample lists about 25,000 clones; roughly 69% of them were counted only once. Together, the top ten hold 9.5% to 10% of the sample. Sequenced sample: CD8+ T cells sorted from blood. The receptors were sampled from a young woman in good health.

The V gene is TRBV2, the J gene TRBJ2-1, with 10 bases lining up with TRBD1. V gave up 5 bases and J gave up 0 bases; unmatched junction bases: 4. CDR1 is SNHLY, CDR2 FYNNEI, per germline. There are 16 residues in the CDR3. CDR3 amino acids: CASSPGQGLSYNEQFF. The CDR3 nucleotides are TGTGCCAGCAGTCCGGGACAGGGGCTCTCCTACAATGAGCAGTTCTTC.

The J gene is TRBJ2-7, the V gene TRBV28, with 7 bases matching TRBD1. Germline V CDR1 and CDR2: MDHEN, SYDVKM. This CDR3 has 12 amino acids. The CDR3 here is CAGSSTGFEQYV. The CDR3, as DNA: TGTGCCGGCAGTTCGACAGGGTTCGAGCAGTACGTC.

The chain is built from TRBV11-2 and TRBJ1-2, with D perhaps TRBD1 (6 bases). The length of the CDR3 is 16 residues. Trimming left V 5 bases short and J 5 bases short, with 21 bases between. Germline-derived CDR1 and CDR2 are SGHAT and FQNNGV. This chain's CDR3 is CASSPLPGAGVYGYTF. The CDR3 DNA reads TGTGCCAGCAGCCCCCTCCCGGGAGCAGGGGTGTATGGCTACACCTTC.

This clone was found a few times. This chain links TRBV29-1 with TRBJ2-1; a possible D gene is TRBD1 (5 bases). This CDR3 is built from 16 residues. Trimming removed 4 bases from V and 0 bases from J, with 16 bases in between. The V gene's germline CDR1 is SQVTM and CDR2 ANQGSEA. The CDR3 spells CSVVGGARSSYNEQFF. The CDR3 coding sequence is TGCAGCGTTGTGGGTGGGGCTCGATCCTCCTACAATGAGCAGTTCTTC.

V usage is TRBV7-9 and J usage is TRBJ2-5; 9 bases fit TRBD2. CDR3 length equals 15 residues. The trim removed 2 bases at V and 2 bases at J, leaving 3 bases unmatched. Germline lookup yields CDR1 SEHNR and CDR2 FQNEAQ (reference sequence). The CDR3 nucleotides are TGTGCCAGCAGCTTACGAGCGGGGGGACAAGAGACCCAGTACTTC. This gives the protein CASSLRAGGQETQYF.

The CDR3, as DNA: TGCGCCAGCAGCTATGACAGGGCCTTCCAAGAGACCCAGTACTTC. It yields the protein CASSYDRAFQETQYF. The chain uses TRBV5-1 and TRBJ2-5; 7 bases map to TRBD1. The CDR3 is 15 residues long. The germline V gene has CDR1 SGHRS and CDR2 YFSETQ. V was clipped by 3 bases and J by 1 base; unmatched bases: 6.

V and J are TRBV6-4 and TRBJ2-2; weak D call: TRBD1 (6 bases). Trimming took off 7 bases at V and 0 bases at J, with 12 bases between the two ends. The CDR3 is 15 residues long. The V gene's germline CDR1 is MRHNA and CDR2 SNTAGT. CDR3 bases: TGTGCCAGCATCTCGGACAGCGCGAACACCGGGGAGCTGTTTTTT. It is translated as CASISDSANTGELFF.

This chain connects TRBV5-1 to TRBJ1-1; 8 positions agree with TRBD1. Germline CDR1 is SGHRS and CDR2 is YFSETQ. V dropped 0 bases and J dropped 3; count of bases not matched to a gene: 7. The CDR3 contains 16 residues. The CDR3 protein is CASSLEQGVLDTEAFF. Here the CDR3 DNA reads TGCGCCAGCAGCTTGGAACAGGGGGTCCTGGACACTGAAGCTTTCTTT.

The gene calls are TRBV5-4 and TRBJ2-1; 7 bases are shared with TRBD2. V lost 2 bases, J lost 5 bases, and 4 bases stayed unmatched. The germline gives CDR1 SGHNT, CDR2 YYREEE (reference sequence). The CDR3 contains 14 residues. The CDR3 nucleotides are TGTGCCAGCAGCTTTCGTCTAGCGGACAATGAGCAGTTCTTC. It yields the protein CASSFRLADNEQFF. The variable domain in full, with the rest retrieved from reference TRBV5-4 and TRBJ2-1, is ETGVTQSPTHLIKTRGQQVTLRCSSQSGHNTVSWYQQALGQGPQFIFQYYREEENGRGNFPPRFSGLQFPNYSSELNVNALELDDSALYLCASSFRLADNEQFFGPGTRLTVL.

This clone was counted between two and nine times. In the same sample, other DNA sequences code for this CDR3. V gene TRBV27 combines with J gene TRBJ1-1, with a weak D call TRBD1 (5 bases). Germline V gene lookup returns CDR1 MNHEY and CDR2 SMNVEV (reference sequence). The CDR3 length is 15 residues. With 3 bases removed from V and 1 base from J, the gap between germline ends came to 12 bases. In DNA, the CDR3 is TGTGCCAGCAGTTTGTCCGGGACGGGGAACACTGAAGCTTTCTTT. This gives the protein CASSLSGTGNTEAFF.

The chain links TRBV25-1 to TRBJ2-2; 7 nucleotides match TRBD1. The CDR3 loop spans 15 amino acids. V lost 3 bases to trimming and J lost 6 bases; unmatched junction nucleotides: 7. Germline values: CDR1 MGHDK, CDR2 SYGVNS. The chain's CDR3 is CASSDRDRASGELFF. The CDR3 bases are TGTGCCAGCAGTGACCGGGACAGAGCTTCCGGGGAGCTGTTTTTT.

The DNA of the CDR3 is TGTGCCAGCAGCTTAGCACCAGATACGCAGTATTTT. This sequence encodes CASSLAPDTQYF. The rearrangement uses TRBV7-2 and TRBJ2-3; no reliable D call. The germline V gene has CDR1 SGHTA and CDR2 FQGNSA. The CDR3 is 12 amino acids. Trimming stripped 0 bases from V and 4 bases from J, with 2 bases between.

This clone was seen only once. The chain uses TRBV11-2 and TRBJ2-1; D gene ambiguous. The germline V and J ends were trimmed by 1 base and 6 bases, with 4 bases remaining between them. The CDR3 runs 12 residues. CDR1 and CDR2 from the germline V gene are SGHAT and FQNNGV. CDR3: CASSLGFNEQFF. CDR3 nucleotides: TGTGCCAGCAGCTTAGGGTTCAATGAGCAGTTCTTC.

The chain joins TRBV4-2 to TRBJ2-1, with D tentatively TRBD2 (7 bases). V lost 0 bases to trimming and J lost 5 bases, with 17 bases between them. CDR3 length: 17 amino acids. Germline CDR1 and CDR2: LGHNA and YNFKEQ. The CDR3 nucleotides are TGTGCCAGCAGCCAAGAAGGAGGGGGGGGGATAAACAATGAGCAGTTCTTC. Its translation: CASSQEGGGGINNEQFF.

The CDR3 coding sequence is TGTGCCAGCAGCCAATTCGACAATGAGCAGTTCTTC. Amino acid sequence: CASSQFDNEQFF. This chain links TRBV4-2 with TRBJ2-1; the D is unclear. The CDR3 contains 12 residues. The germline CDR1 and CDR2 sequences are LGHNA and YNFKEQ. V dropped 2 bases and J dropped 5 bases, with 4 bases sitting between them.

This rearrangement joins TRBV29-1 to TRBJ1-3; no reliable D call. Trimming removed 3 bases at V and 0 bases at J, with 15 bases between. Germline V gene sequence: CDR1 SQVTM, CDR2 ANQGSEA. This CDR3 is built from 16 residues. In DNA, the CDR3 is TGCAGCGTTGAGCGGGGTCCCTGCCACTCTGGAAACACCATATATTTT. It translates to CSVERGPCHSGNTIYF.

This clone was detected a few times. The chain carries TRBV19 and TRBJ2-2, with TRBD1 as a possible D gene (5 bases). Germline V gives CDR1 LNHDA, CDR2 SQIVND (reference sequence). This CDR3 contains 13 residues. V was pared by 5 bases and J by 4 bases, with 8 bases between. CDR3 sequence: CASSRTPTGELFF. The CDR3 DNA reads TGTGCCAGTAGTCGGACACCCACCGGGGAGCTGTTTTTT.

V usage is TRBV13 and J usage is TRBJ2-1; D may be TRBD2 (6 bases). Trimming cost V 3 bases and J 3 bases, with 12 bases left between them. Per the germline V gene, CDR1 is PRHDT and CDR2 is FYEKMQ (reference sequence). The CDR3 runs 15 residues. CDR3 DNA sequence: TGTGCCAGCAGCTTGGGGGGAGGCCTCTACAATGAGCAGTTCTTC. Its translation is CASSLGGGLYNEQFF.

The genes are TRBV15 and TRBJ1-3; weak D call: TRBD1 (5 bases). Germline CDR1 LNHNV, CDR2 YYDKDF (reference sequence). Trimming cost V 4 bases and J 4 bases, with 17 bases left between them. The CDR3 loop spans 16 amino acids. In DNA form, the CDR3 reads TGTGCCACCAGCACGGAGTGGGGGGGAAAAGGAAACACCATATATTTT. Encoded protein: CATSTEWGGKGNTIYF.

The chain is built from TRBV7-9 and TRBJ2-1; 16 bases align to TRBD2. CDR1 and CDR2 from the germline V gene are SEHNR and FQNEAQ (reference sequence). V lost 5 bases to trimming and J lost 10 bases; unmatched junction nucleotides: 8. This CDR3 is 16 amino acids long. As DNA, the CDR3 is TGTGCCAGCAGCCCCGGGACTAGCGGGGGGGCAGGCGAGCAGTTCTTC. Protein sequence: CASSPGTSGGAGEQFF. The full variable domain, with the rest looked up from reference TRBV7-9 and TRBJ2-1, is DTGVSQNPRHKITKRGQNVTFRCDPISEHNRLYWYRQTLGQGPEFLTYFQNEAQLEKSRLLSDRFSAERPKGSFSTLEIQRTEQGDSAMYLCASSPGTSGGAGEQFFGPGTRLTVL.

This rearrangement joins TRBV7-9 to TRBJ2-1; 10 bases are shared with TRBD1. This CDR3 is 16 amino acids long. Germline CDR1 reads SEHNR; CDR2 reads FQNEAQ (reference sequence). V was pared by 4 bases and J by 1 base, with 4 bases of the junction left unmatched. The CDR3 DNA sequence: TGTGCCAGCAGCTGCGGGACAGGGGCGTCCTACAATGAGCAGTTCTTC. Protein sequence: CASSCGTGASYNEQFF.

The V and J genes are TRBV29-1 and TRBJ2-5; D may match TRBD1 or TRBD2 (5 bases each). Germline V lookup: CDR1 SQVTM, CDR2 ANQGSEA. The CDR3 extends over 14 amino acids. V was pared by 0 bases and J by 5 bases, with 13 bases between. CDR3 amino acids: CSVEDQRGLETQYF. The CDR3 DNA reads as TGCAGCGTTGAAGATCAGAGGGGATTGGAGACCCAGTACTTC.

In DNA, the CDR3 is TGTGCCAGCAGTACAGGGTTCGGAAACACCATATATTTT. Translating gives CASSTGFGNTIYF. V is TRBV2 and J is TRBJ1-3; possible D gene TRBD1, 6 bases. The germline gives CDR1 SNHLY, CDR2 FYNNEI. The V end lost 5 bases, the J end lost 4 bases, and 9 bases lay between the germline ends. This CDR3 has 13 amino acids. The full variable domain, its missing parts supplied by reference TRBV2 and TRBJ1-3, is EPEVTQTPSHQVTQMGQEVILRCVPISNHLYFYWYRQILGQKVEFLVSFYNNEISEKSEIFDDQFSVERPDGSNFTLKIRSTKLEDSAMYFCASSTGFGNTIYFGEGSWLTVV.

This clone occurred a few times. The CDR3 loop reads CASSYVAGFYEQYF. As DNA, the CDR3 is TGTGCCAGCAGTTACGTGGCGGGATTCTACGAGCAGTACTTC. This sequence joins TRBV6-6 and TRBJ2-7, with a possible D match to TRBD2 (6 bases). CDR1 MNHNY and CDR2 SVGAGI come from the germline V gene (reference sequence). CDR3 length: 14 amino acids. Trimming took off 2 bases at V and 3 bases at J, with 11 bases between the two ends.

The chain combines TRBV5-4 with TRBJ2-5, with 8 bases that match TRBD2. Germline values: CDR1 SGHNT, CDR2 YYREEE (reference sequence). This CDR3 contains 16 residues. Trimming took 3 bases from V and 1 from J; bases not matched to a gene: 8. The CDR3 protein is CASSSKLAEVQETQYF. As DNA, the CDR3 is TGTGCCAGCAGCTCTAAACTAGCGGAGGTCCAAGAGACCCAGTACTTC. Full variable domain (rest looked up from reference TRBV5-4 and TRBJ2-5): ETGVTQSPTHLIKTRGQQVTLRCSSQSGHNTVSWYQQALGQGPQFIFQYYREEENGRGNFPPRFSGLQFPNYSSELNVNALELDDSALYLCASSSKLAEVQETQYFGPGTRLLVL.